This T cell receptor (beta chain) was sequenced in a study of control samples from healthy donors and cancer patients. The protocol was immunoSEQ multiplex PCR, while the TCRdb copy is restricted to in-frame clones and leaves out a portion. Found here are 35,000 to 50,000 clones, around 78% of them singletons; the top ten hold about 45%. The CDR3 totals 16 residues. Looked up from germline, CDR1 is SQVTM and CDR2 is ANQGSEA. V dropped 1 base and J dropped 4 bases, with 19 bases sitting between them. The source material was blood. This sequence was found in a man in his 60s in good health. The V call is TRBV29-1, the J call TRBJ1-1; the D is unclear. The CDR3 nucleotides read TGCAGCGTTGAAGGGGTCCGGTTCCTTATGGGCACTGAAGCTTTCTTT. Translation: CSVEGVRFLMGTEAFF.